This T cell receptor beta chain was profiled in a study of molecular identifiers for immune sequencing clone quantification. Trimming stripped 6 bases from V and 4 bases from J, with 12 bases between. The CDR3 is 13 amino acids. Each CDR3 protein gets one entry after TCRdb re-called the PCR reads with MiXCR. This table has tens of thousands of distinct CDR3 sequences, around 27% appearing once. This sequence was found in a human donor in good health. Some libraries in this study had Jurkat cell RNA spiked in. The sequenced sample was naive CD8+ T cells from blood, with Jurkat cell RNA spiked in. The subset denotes: FACS-sorted CD8+CD4-CCR7+CD45RA+ naive T cells. The rearrangement joins TRBV12-3 or TRBV12-4 to TRBJ1-1; tentative D call: TRBD1 (5 bases). As DNA, the CDR3 is TGTGCCAGCAGGGAAGGACAACCCACTGAAGCTTTCTTT. Translating gives CASREGQPTEAFF.